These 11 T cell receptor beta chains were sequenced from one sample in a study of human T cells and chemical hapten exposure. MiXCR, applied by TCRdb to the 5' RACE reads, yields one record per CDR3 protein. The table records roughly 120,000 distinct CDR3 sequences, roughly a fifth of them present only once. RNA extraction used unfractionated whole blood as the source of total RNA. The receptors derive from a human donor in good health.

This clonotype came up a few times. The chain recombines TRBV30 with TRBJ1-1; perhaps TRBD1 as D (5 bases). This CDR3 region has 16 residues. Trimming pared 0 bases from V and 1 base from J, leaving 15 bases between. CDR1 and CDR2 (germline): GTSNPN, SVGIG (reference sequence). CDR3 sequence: CAWSVPGPHQNTEAFF. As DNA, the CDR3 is TGTGCCTGGAGTGTACCGGGGCCCCATCAGAACACTGAAGCTTTCTTT.

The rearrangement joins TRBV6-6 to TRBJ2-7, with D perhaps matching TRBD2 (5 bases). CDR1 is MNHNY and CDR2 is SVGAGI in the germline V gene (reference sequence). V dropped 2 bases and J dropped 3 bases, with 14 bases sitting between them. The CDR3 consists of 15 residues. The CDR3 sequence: CASSYPPDGNYEQYF. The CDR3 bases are TGTGCCAGCAGTTACCCACCCGACGGGAACTACGAGCAGTACTTC.

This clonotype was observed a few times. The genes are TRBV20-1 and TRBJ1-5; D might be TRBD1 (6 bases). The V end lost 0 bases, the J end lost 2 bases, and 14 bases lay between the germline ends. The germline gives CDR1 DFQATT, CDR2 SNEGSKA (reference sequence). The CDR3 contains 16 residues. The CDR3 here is CSARDWGQGGNQPQHF. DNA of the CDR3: TGCAGTGCTAGAGATTGGGGGCAAGGGGGCAATCAGCCCCAGCATTTT.

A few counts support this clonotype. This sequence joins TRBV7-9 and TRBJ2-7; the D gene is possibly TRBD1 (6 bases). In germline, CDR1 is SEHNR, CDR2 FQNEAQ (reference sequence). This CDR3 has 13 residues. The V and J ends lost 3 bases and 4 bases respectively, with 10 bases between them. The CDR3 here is CASSLLGGYEQYF. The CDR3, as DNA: TGTGCCAGCAGCTTGTTAGGGGGATACGAGCAGTACTTC.

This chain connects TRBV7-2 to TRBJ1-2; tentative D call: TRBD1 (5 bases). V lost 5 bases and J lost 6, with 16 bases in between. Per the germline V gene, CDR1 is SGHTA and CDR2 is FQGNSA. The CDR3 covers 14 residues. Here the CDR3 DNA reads TGTGCCAGCAGCCCTCACCTGGGACGGAATGGCTACACCTTC. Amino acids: CASSPHLGRNGYTF.

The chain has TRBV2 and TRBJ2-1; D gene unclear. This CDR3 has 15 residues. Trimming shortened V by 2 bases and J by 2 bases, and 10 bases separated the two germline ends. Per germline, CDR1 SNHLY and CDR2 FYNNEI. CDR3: CASSEYRRTYNEQFF. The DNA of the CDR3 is TGTGCCAGCAGTGAATATCGTCGGACCTACAATGAGCAGTTCTTC.

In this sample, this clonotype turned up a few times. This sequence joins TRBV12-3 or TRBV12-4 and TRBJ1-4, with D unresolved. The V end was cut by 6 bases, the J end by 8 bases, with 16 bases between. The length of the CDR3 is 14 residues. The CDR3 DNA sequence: TGTGCCAGCAGGACAATGACGTCGAACGAAAAACTGTTTTTT. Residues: CASRTMTSNEKLFF.

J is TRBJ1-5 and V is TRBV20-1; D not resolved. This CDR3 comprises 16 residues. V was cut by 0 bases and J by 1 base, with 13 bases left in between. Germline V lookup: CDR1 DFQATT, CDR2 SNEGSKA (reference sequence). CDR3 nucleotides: TGCAGTGCTAGAGATCCGAGGGTGGGCAGCAATCAGCCCCAGCATTTT. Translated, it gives CSARDPRVGSNQPQHF.

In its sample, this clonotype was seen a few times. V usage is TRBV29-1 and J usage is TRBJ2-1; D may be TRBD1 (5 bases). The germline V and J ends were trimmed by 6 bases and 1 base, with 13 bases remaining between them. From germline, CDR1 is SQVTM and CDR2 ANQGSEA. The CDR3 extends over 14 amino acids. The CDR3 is CSVPDRVSYNEQFF. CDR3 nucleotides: TGCAGCGTCCCTGACAGAGTATCCTACAATGAGCAGTTCTTC.

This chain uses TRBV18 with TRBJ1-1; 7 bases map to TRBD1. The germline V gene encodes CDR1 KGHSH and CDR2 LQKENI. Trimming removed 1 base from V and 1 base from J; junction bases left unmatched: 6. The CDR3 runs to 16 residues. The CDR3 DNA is TGTGCCAGCTCACCACGGGAGGGGGCTTCGAACACTGAAGCTTTCTTT. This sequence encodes CASSPREGASNTEAFF.

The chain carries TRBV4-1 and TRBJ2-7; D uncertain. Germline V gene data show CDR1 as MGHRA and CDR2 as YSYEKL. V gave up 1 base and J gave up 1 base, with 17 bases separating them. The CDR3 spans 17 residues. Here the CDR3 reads CASSQVVDWDGSYEQYF. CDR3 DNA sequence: TGCGCCAGCAGCCAAGTGGTTGACTGGGATGGTTCCTACGAGCAGTACTTC.